This is a list of T cell receptor beta chains from one sample in a study of T cell repertoires in cytomegalovirus infection. TCRdb re-called the reads with MiXCR, one entry per CDR3 protein. The sample consists of 650,000 to 900,000 distinct CDR3 sequences, just under 30% of them appearing once. No cognate antigen is known for these TCRs. Sequenced material: cultured CD8+ T cells from PBMCs, taken from culture after CMV antigen stimulation. All receptors derive from a human donor in good health (CMV status not recorded). Some clones in this sample may be carry-over from other donors' samples. The CDR3 runs from the conserved cysteine through the conserved F or W.

v_gene: TRBV27; CDR3aa: CASSMGQLREKLFF
v_gene: TRBV6-2/TRBV6-3; CDR3aa: CASSYSNRGITGELFF
v_gene: TRBV7-2; CDR3aa: CASSLGDRGNGYTF
v_gene: TRBV7-9; CDR3aa: CASSWTRYRETQYF
v_gene: TRBV7-6; CDR3aa: CASSLGMGADSNQPQHF
v_gene: TRBV20-1; CDR3aa: CSARDPRDSRYGYTF
v_gene: TRBV13; CDR3aa: CASSLEGGDGGGTEAFF
v_gene: TRBV6-5; CDR3aa: CASSYSPDRADRTYGYTF
v_gene: TRBV13; CDR3aa: CASSLVSAGDEQYF
v_gene: TRBV19; CDR3aa: CASKGVNYGYTF
v_gene: TRBV14; CDR3aa: CASSQEGLAGEETQYF
v_gene: TRBV3-1; CDR3aa: CASSQDLTDRVFRLMAEAFF
v_gene: TRBV20-1; CDR3aa: CSARRRTDSEKLFF
v_gene: TRBV5-1; CDR3aa: CASSIYRTNTEAFF
v_gene: TRBV27; CDR3aa: CASSFMVAGAPNEQFF
v_gene: TRBV7-2; CDR3aa: CASSQTSGITDTQYF
v_gene: TRBV29-1; CDR3aa: CSVEFQYNEQFF
v_gene: TRBV4-3; CDR3aa: CASSQGKGVDSPLHF
v_gene: TRBV7-9; CDR3aa: CASSLVQTANTEAFF
v_gene: TRBV6-5; CDR3aa: CASLSGSHGYTF
v_gene: TRBV28; CDR3aa: CAIPGSTNEKLFF
v_gene: TRBV5-6; CDR3aa: CASSLGPRAGEKLFF
v_gene: TRBV6-2/TRBV6-3; CDR3aa: CASSSLAGELQETQYF
v_gene: TRBV7-9; CDR3aa: CASSLPTGQGREETQYF
v_gene: TRBV20-1; CDR3aa: CSARDPVTADTQYF
v_gene: TRBV6-5; CDR3aa: CASSYSGGGATNEQFF
v_gene: TRBV6-1; CDR3aa: CASMTGLGYSPLHF
v_gene: TRBV7-6; CDR3aa: CASSEIRSPNTEAFF
v_gene: TRBV6-8; CDR3aa: CASKTDKEANIQYF
v_gene: TRBV7-6; CDR3aa: CASSFHRRTGSNTGELFF
v_gene: TRBV5-6; CDR3aa: CASSFAGTGGHTEAFF
v_gene: TRBV9; CDR3aa: CASSVGRRVSQETQYF
v_gene: TRBV7-9; CDR3aa: CASSLGPLSTTENTEAFF
v_gene: TRBV5-6; CDR3aa: CASSEGRPNEKLFF
v_gene: TRBV25-1; CDR3aa: CASSGGTGSNQPQHF
v_gene: TRBV7-1; CDR3aa: CASSPEGGGTQYF
v_gene: TRBV7-3; CDR3aa: CASSWDGNEAFF
v_gene: TRBV27; CDR3aa: CASSLGAENSNQPQHF
v_gene: TRBV7-2; CDR3aa: CASSLWPGFYGYTF
v_gene: TRBV6-2/TRBV6-3; CDR3aa: CASSYDRNSYEQYF
v_gene: TRBV27; CDR3aa: CASSLSDWSTDTQYF
v_gene: TRBV6-5; CDR3aa: CASSYSETNPGANYGYTF
v_gene: TRBV12-3/TRBV12-4; CDR3aa: CASRMGDGYSEAFF
v_gene: TRBV5-4; CDR3aa: CASSGREDRGNLYEQFF
v_gene: TRBV24-1; CDR3aa: CATSDLSGEEWDTQYF
v_gene: TRBV4-2; CDR3aa: CASSQGGAGTYEQYF
v_gene: TRBV6-5; CDR3aa: CASSDLILDRVAYGNTIYF
v_gene: TRBV6-5; CDR3aa: CASSRRGGKTDTQYF
v_gene: TRBV7-9; CDR3aa: CASSPAAGGANQPQHF
v_gene: TRBV7-2; CDR3aa: CASSLLQTLHSGNTIYF
v_gene: TRBV7-9; CDR3aa: CASSSEHSTVYNEQFF
v_gene: TRBV7-6; CDR3aa: CASSLGGPRETQYF
v_gene: TRBV7-8; CDR3aa: CASSLAGVRYF